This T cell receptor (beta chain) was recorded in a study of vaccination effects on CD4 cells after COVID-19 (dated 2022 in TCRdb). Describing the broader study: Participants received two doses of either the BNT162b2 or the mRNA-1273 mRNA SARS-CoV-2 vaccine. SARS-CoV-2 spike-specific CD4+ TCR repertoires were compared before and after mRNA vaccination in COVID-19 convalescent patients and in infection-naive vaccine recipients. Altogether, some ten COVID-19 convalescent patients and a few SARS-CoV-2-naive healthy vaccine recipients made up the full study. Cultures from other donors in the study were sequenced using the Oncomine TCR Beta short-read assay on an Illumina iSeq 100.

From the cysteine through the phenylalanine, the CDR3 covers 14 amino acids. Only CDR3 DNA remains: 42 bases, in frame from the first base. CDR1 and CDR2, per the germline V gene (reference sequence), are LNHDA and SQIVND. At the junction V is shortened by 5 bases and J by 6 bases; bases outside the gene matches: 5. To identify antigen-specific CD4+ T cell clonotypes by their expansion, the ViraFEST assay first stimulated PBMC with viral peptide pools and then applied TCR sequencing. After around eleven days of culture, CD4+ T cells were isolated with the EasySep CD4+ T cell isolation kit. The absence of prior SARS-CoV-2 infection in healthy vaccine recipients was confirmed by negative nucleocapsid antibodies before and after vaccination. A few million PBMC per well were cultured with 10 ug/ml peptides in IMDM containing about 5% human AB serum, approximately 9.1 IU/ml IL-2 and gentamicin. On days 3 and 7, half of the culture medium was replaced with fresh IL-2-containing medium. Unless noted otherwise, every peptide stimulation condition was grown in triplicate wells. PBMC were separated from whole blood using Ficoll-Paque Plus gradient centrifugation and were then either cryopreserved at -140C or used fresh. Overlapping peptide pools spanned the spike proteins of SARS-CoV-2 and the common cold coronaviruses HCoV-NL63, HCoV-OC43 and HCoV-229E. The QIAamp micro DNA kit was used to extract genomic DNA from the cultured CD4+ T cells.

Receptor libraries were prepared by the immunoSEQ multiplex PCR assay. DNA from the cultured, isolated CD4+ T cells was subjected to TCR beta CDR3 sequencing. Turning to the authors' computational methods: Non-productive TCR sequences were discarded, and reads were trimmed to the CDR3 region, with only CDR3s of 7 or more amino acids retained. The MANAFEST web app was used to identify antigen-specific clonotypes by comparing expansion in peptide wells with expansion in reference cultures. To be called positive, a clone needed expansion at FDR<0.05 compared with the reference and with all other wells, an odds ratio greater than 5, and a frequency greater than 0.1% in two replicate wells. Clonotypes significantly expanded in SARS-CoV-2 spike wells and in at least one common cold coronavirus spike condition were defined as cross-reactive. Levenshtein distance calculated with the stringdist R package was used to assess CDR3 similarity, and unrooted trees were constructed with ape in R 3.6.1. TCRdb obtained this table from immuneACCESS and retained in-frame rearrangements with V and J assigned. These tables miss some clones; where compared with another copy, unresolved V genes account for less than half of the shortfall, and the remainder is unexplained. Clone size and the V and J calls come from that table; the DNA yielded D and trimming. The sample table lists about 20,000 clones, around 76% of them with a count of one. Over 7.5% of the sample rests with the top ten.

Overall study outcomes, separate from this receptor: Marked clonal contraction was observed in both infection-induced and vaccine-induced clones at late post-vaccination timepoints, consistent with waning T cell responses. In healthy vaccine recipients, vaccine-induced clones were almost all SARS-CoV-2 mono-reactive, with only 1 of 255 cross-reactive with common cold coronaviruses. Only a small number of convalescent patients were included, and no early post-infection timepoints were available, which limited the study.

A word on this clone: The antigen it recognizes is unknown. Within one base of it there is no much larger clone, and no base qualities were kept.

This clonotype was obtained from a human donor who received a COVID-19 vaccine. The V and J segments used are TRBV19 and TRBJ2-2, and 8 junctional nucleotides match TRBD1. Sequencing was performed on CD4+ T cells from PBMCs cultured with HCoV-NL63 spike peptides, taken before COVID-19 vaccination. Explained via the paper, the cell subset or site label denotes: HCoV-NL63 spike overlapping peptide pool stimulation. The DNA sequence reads TGTGCCAGTAGTCCCGGACAGGGCTCCGGGGAGCTGTTTTTT. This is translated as CASSPGQGSGELFF. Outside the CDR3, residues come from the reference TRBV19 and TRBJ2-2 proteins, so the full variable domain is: DGGITQSPKYLFRKEGQNVTLSCEQNLNHDAMYWYRQDPGQGLRLIYYSQIVNDFQKGDIAEGYSVSREKKESFPLTVTSAQKNPTAFYLCASSPGQGSGELFFGEGSRLTVL.